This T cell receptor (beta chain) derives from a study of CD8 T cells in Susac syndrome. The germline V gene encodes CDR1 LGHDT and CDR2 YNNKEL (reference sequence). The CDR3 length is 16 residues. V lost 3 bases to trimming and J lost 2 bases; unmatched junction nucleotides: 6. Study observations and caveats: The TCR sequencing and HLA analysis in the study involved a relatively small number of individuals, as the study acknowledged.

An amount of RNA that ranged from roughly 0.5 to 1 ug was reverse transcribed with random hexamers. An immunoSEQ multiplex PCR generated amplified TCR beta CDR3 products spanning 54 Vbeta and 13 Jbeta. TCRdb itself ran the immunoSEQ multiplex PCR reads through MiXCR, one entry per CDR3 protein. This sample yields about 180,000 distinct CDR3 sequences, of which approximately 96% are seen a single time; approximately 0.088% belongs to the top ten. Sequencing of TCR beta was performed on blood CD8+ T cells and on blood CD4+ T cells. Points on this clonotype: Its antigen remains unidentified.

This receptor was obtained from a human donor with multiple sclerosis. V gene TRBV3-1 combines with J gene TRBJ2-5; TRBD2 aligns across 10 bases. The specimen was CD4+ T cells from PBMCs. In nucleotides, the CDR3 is TGTGCCAGCAGCCACCCTAGCGGGGGCCGTCAAGAGACCCAGTACTTC. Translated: CASSHPSGGRQETQYF.